The present entry profiles one TCR beta chain with its context. These data belong to a study of blood T cells in healthy people across ages. The CDR3 has 14 residues. Germline V gene lookup returns CDR1 SGHDT and CDR2 YYEEEE. V lost 3 bases and J lost 8; bases outside the gene matches: 8. Combining a sample-barcoded 5' primer with a J-beta primer mix, a second PCR ran for roughly 7 to 12 cycles. TCRdb reanalysed the 5' RACE reads using MiXCR and keeps one entry per CDR3 protein. The repertoire consists of under 2,000,000 distinct CDR3 sequences, with approximately 50% occurring once and the leading ten covering around 2.1%. The authors drew 8 to 10 milliliters of peripheral blood from each donor. Every sample had a minimum of 6.5 million PBMCs isolated.

The clonotype was recovered from a woman in her thirties or forties in good health. Sequenced input: blood. V is TRBV5-6 and J is TRBJ2-1; 7 bases match TRBD1. The CDR3 protein is CASSSSGGWDEQFF. CDR3 coding DNA: TGTGCCAGCAGCTCATCAGGGGGATGGGATGAGCAGTTCTTC.